The TCR beta chain under discussion was sequenced for a study of sequential checkpoint blockade in melanoma. About the research overall: Both treatment sequences were followed by maintenance nivolumab.

Germline V gene lookup returns CDR1 LNHDA and CDR2 SQIVND (reference sequence). Trimming pared 2 bases from V and 7 bases from J, leaving 8 bases between. The CDR3 runs to 12 residues. This sample's treatment: randomized to nivolumab then ipilimumab (arm A) or the reverse (arm B). Using immunoSEQ multiplex PCR, the repertoire was profiled, and TCRdb retains in-frame clones only, with some absent. Found here are several thousand clones, about three fifths of them singletons; the top ten hold approximately 15%. This clone was seen once. This receptor was taken from a human donor with melanoma. V and J are TRBV19 and TRBJ1-1, with D maybe TRBD1 (5 bases). Sequencing used CD8+ T cells sorted from blood (inferred from file names), obtained from a patient given nivolumab and ipilimumab in sequence. The CDR3 sequence: CASSIWGSEAFF. The DNA for the CDR3 is TGTGCCAGTAGTATATGGGGCAGTGAAGCTTTCTTT.